The text below deals with one TCR beta chain. Profiling relied on immunoSEQ multiplex PCR, and the TCRdb table lists in-frame clones only, not all of them. The top ten clones hold less than 2% of a sample with approximately 94,000 clones, 92% of them seen once. The CDR3 extends over 11 amino acids. Germline-derived CDR1 and CDR2 are GTSNPN and SVGIG (reference sequence). V gave up 5 bases and J gave up 7 bases, with 9 bases separating them. This record belongs to a study of T cell changes during pregnancy in multiple sclerosis. The gene calls are TRBV30 and TRBJ2-1; D might be TRBD1 (6 bases). This receptor was taken from a female donor with multiple sclerosis, enrolled in a pregnancy study. This specimen consisted of peripheral blood, obtained after pregnancy. The CDR3 region has the DNA TGTGCCTGGGCCGGGACAAATGAGCAGTTCTTC. Its translation is CAWAGTNEQFF.